This TCR beta chain is drawn from a study of T cells in Graves' hyperthyroidism and ophthalmopathy (dated by TCRdb to between 2018 and 2020). Context from the whole study: Peripheral blood samples were taken at the time of initial diagnosis, prior to any treatment. The paper reports TCR Vbeta CDR3 sequencing of 130 to 150 peripheral blood samples: some 41 ophthalmopathy, under 80 hyperthyroidism and approximately 17 progressor patients. Once sampling was done, hyperthyroidism patients were given methimazole at a starting dose of 30 mg daily, whereas ophthalmopathy patients were given high-dose intravenous methylprednisolone. An independent validation cohort of around 19 hyperthyroidism patients and 17 patients who later progressed to ophthalmopathy tested prospective prediction of ophthalmopathy. The 100 discovery patients were randomly split 7:3 into training and test sets. TCR V-J signatures able to tell the groups apart were searched for in a discovery cohort of more than 90 patients, of whom 43 had Graves' ophthalmopathy and roughly 58 had stable Graves' hyperthyroidism. The study also compared thyroid tissue and blood T-cell repertoires from five or six Graves' hyperthyroidism patients. General findings and caveats noted by the study authors: No statistical method was used to set the sample size in advance, and investigators knew the group allocation. Most expanded thyroid clonotypes (frequency above 0.001) were also found in blood, which suggests that blood repertoires may mirror thyroid immune responses. Ophthalmopathy was separated from stable hyperthyroidism by a 13 V-J signature model, with about 86% sensitivity and about 81% specificity obtained in cross-validation and 80%/75% obtained in testing. In validation, the model predicted progression to ophthalmopathy a median of about 6.8 months before onset, with approximately 71% sensitivity and nearly 75% specificity.

Sequences SGHRS (CDR1) and YFSETQ (CDR2) are obtained from the germline V gene. Cut back by 0 bases and 8 bases, the V and J ends lie 17 bases apart. The CDR3 goes from the cysteine to the phenylalanine over 15 residues. Of the read, only the CDR3 DNA is kept; its 45 bases are in frame from base 1. In the case of this clonotype: No antigen is known for it. No much larger clone exists at a distance of one base, and base qualities are not known.

The TCR beta CDR3 regions were amplified from RNA transcripts. A first-round RT-PCR of the TCR CDR3 used the HTBI primer set with the Qiagen OneStep RT-PCR kit. A second multiplex PCR round built the libraries, followed by size selection and purification. Sequencing of the libraries was done on an Illumina HiSeq2000 using paired-end 100 bp reads. Per the authors' processing: SOAPnuke was used to process the raw data, with reads discarded if the reads contained adapters or uncalled bases, had a mean Phred below 15, or lacked an exact constant-primer or identifier match. COPE v1.2.5 was used to merge the high-quality paired reads, and each unique nucleotide sequence was defined as a clonotype. MiTCR v1.1 was used to align clonotypes to the IMGT TRBV, TRBD and TRBJ reference segments. Only V-J combinations with frequency above 0.0001, covering 99.2% of repertoires, were analysed. The TCS score was defined as F50 (clonal expansion) divided by E x V (chaos), with BLOSUM62-based TCRdist calculated between CDR3 peptides within each V-J. Welch's t-statistics and random forest reduced just over 500 V-J features to 13, which were used in a naive Bayes classifier (R e1071). In TCRdb, the public reads were trimmed at Q25 with fastp and aligned with MiXCR, with productive beta chains retained. CDR3 protein duplicates are merged, each entry listing the most common genes and DNA. TCRdb's processing, not the study's, gives the V and J calls here. The table for this sample lists some 180,000 distinct CDR3 sequences; about a sixth of them were counted only once. The ten biggest clones cover roughly 55% of the sample.

Stable Graves' hyperthyroidism was defined as the absence of progression to ophthalmopathy over 18 months of follow-up. Hyperthyroidism patients were newly diagnosed, with disease duration under 2 months, and aged 18 to 65 years. Patients with uncontrolled infections, other autoimmune diseases, pregnancy or lactation were excluded. Diagnoses were based on clinical symptoms, serum thyroxine and TRAb, thyroid ultrasound and orbital computed tomography. Ficoll-Paque density gradient centrifugation was used to isolate PBMCs from 8.5 to 10 ml of fresh peripheral blood. Total RNA was extracted with Trizol reagent, and quality was checked on an Agilent 2100 Bioanalyzer.

The TCR sequence derives from a woman in her 50s with Graves' hyperthyroidism. Recombination joined TRBV5-1 with TRBJ1-2, with the D gene not confidently named. The source material was blood. CDR3 loop: CASSLERPDSTGYTF. The DNA sequence follows: TGCGCCAGCAGCTTGGAGCGGCCTGACTCTACGGGCTACACCTTC.